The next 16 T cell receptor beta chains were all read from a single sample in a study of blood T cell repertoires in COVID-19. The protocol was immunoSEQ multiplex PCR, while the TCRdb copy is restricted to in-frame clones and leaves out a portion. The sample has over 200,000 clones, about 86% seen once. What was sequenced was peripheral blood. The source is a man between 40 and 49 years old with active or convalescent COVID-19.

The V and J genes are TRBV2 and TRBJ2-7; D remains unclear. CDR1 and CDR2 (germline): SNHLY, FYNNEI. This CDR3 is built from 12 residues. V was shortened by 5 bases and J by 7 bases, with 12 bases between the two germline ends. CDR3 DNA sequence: TGTGCCAGCAGTCTTCCCATGAGGGAGCAGTACTTC. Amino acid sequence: CASSLPMREQYF.

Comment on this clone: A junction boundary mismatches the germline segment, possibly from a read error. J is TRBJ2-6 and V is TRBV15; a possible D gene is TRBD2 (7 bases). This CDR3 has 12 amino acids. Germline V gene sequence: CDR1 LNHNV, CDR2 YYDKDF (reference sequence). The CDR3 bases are TGTGCCACCAGCAGAGATCGCGGGGGCGCGGCTTTC. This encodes CATSRDRGGAAF.

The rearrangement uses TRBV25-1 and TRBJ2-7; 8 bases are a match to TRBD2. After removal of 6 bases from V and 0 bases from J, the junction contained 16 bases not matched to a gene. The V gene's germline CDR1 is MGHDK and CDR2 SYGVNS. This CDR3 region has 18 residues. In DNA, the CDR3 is TGTGCCAGCAGGCGGGGGGATCTAGCGGACCGTGTCTCCTACGAGCAGTACTTC. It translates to CASRRGDLADRVSYEQYF.

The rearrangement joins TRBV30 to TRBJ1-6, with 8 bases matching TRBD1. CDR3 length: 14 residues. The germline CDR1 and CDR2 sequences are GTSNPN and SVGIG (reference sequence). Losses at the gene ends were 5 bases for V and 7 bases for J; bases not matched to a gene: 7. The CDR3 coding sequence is TGTGCCTGGGGACAGGGCGGCCGGAATTCACCCCTCCACTTT. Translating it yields CAWGQGGRNSPLHF.

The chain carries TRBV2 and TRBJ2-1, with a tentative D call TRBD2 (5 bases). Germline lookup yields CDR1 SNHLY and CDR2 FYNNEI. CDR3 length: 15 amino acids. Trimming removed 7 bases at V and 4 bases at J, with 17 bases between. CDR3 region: CASTWEWQAYNEQFF. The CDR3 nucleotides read TGTGCCAGCACTTGGGAGTGGCAGGCTTACAATGAGCAGTTCTTC.

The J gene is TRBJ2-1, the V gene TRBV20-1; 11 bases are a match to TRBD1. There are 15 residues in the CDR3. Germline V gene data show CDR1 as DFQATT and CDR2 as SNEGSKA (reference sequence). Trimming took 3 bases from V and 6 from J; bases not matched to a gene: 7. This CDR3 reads CSASVFGTGGNEQFF. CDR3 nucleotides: TGCAGTGCTAGTGTGTTCGGGACAGGGGGCAATGAGCAGTTCTTC.

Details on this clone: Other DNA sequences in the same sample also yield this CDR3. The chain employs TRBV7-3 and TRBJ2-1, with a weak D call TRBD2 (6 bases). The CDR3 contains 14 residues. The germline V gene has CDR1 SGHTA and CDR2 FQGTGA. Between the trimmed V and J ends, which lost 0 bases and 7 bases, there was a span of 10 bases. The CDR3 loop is CASSLTAGRNEQFF. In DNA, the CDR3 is TGTGCCAGCAGCTTAACGGCAGGGAGGAATGAGCAGTTCTTC.

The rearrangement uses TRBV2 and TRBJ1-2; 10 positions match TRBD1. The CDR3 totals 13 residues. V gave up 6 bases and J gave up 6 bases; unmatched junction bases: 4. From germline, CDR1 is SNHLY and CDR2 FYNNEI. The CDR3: CASRAGTGDGYTF. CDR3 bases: TGTGCCAGCAGAGCCGGGACAGGGGATGGCTACACCTTC.

The CDR3 DNA is TGTGCCAGTAGTATCCGGTCAGGGGGTAACACTGAAGCTTTCTTT. It specifies CASSIRSGGNTEAFF. V and J are TRBV19 and TRBJ1-1; 7 bases align to TRBD1. Trimming removed 3 bases from V and 2 bases from J; junction bases left unmatched: 6. CDR3 length equals 15 residues. Germline V gives CDR1 LNHDA, CDR2 SQIVND (reference sequence). The complete variable domain, with remaining parts taken from reference TRBV19 and TRBJ1-1, reads DGGITQSPKYLFRKEGQNVTLSCEQNLNHDAMYWYRQDPGQGLRLIYYSQIVNDFQKGDIAEGYSVSREKKESFPLTVTSAQKNPTAFYLCASSIRSGGNTEAFFGQGTRLTVV.

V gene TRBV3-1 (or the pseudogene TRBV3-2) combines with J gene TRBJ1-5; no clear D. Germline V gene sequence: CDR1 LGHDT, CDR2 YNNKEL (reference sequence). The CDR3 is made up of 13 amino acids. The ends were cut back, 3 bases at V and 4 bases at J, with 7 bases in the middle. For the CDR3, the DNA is TGTGCCAGCAGCCATTCGGAGAATCAGCCCCAGCATTTT. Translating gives CASSHSENQPQHF.

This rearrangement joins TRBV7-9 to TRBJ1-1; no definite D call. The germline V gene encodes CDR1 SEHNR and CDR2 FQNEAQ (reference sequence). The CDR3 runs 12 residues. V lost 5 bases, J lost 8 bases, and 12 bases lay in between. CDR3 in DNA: TGTGCCAGCAGCCAGATGGGGAGGGAAGCTTTCTTT. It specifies CASSQMGREAFF.

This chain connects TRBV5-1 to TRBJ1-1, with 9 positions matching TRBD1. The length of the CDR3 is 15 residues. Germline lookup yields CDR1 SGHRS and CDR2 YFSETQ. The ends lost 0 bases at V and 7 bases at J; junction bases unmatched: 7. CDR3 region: CASSLGGTGRDEAFF. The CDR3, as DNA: TGCGCCAGCAGCTTGGGAGGGACAGGGAGGGATGAAGCTTTCTTT.

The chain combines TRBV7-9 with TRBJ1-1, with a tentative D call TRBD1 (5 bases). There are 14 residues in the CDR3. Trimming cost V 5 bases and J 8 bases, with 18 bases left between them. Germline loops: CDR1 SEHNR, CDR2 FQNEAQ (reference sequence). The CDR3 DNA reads TGTGCCAGCAGCCAAATGGGTTCAGGGCCCGAAGCTTTCTTT. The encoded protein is CASSQMGSGPEAFF.

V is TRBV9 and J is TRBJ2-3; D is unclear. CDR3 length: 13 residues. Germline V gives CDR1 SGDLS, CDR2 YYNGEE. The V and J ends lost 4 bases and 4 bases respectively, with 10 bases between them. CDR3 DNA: TGTGCCAGCAGCCCCCCCATTGCAGATACGCAGTATTTT. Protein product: CASSPPIADTQYF.

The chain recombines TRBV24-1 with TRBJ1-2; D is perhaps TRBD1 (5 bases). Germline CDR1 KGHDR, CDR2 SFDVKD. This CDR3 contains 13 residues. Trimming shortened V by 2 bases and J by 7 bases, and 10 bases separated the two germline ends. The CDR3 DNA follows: TGTGCCACCAGTGATTCCAGGGTTCCTGGCTACACCTTC. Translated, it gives CATSDSRVPGYTF.

The CDR3 bases are TGTGCCAGCAGCTTAGGAGGGGAGGGGTCACCCCTCCACTTT. This translates into CASSLGGEGSPLHF. The V call is TRBV7-2, the J call TRBJ1-6; TRBD1 is a possible D gene (5 bases). Trimming took off 1 base at V and 10 bases at J, with 11 bases between the two ends. CDR1 is SGHTA, CDR2 FQGNSA, per germline. CDR3 length: 14 residues.